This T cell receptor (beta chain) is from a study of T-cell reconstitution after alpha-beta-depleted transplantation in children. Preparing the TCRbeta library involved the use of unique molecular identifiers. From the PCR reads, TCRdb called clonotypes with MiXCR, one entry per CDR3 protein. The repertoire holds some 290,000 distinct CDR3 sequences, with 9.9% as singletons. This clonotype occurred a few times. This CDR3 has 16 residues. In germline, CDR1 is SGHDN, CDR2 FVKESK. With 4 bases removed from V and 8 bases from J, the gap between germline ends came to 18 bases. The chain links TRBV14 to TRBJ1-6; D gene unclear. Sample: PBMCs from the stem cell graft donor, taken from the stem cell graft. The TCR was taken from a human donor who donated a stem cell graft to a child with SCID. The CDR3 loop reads CASSLWTTKSDSPLHF. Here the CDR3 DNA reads TGTGCCAGCAGCCTCTGGACTACCAAATCCGATTCACCCCTCCACTTT.